This T cell receptor (beta chain) originates from a study of blood T cell repertoires in COVID-19. Looking at the study overall: Collection of acute and convalescent COVID-19 samples took place in the United States, Italy and Spain.

Under the authors' procedure: The assay estimated nucleated cells by amplifying reference gene primers. Profiled with immunoSEQ multiplex PCR; TCRdb holds only in-frame clones, not every one. That table is the source of V, J and clone size, and D and trimming were worked out from the DNA. Of some 190,000 clones listed, more than 70% are singletons. CDR3 size: 14 residues. Per germline, CDR1 SGHNT and CDR2 YYREEE (reference sequence). J lost 7 bases, V lost 2 bases, and 8 bases had no gene match. This sequence was found in a human donor in a cohort sampled during active COVID-19. The sample comprised peripheral blood. This sequence joins TRBV5-4 and TRBJ2-5, with 7 bases fitting TRBD2. CDR3 sequence reads: CASSFSQGEGTQYF. The CDR3 nucleotides read TGTGCCAGCAGCTTTTCTCAAGGGGAGGGGACCCAGTACTTC.